The present TCR beta chain was sequenced within a study of cytomegalovirus exposure and HLA in healthy donors. The CDR3 sequence is 14 residues long. Germline V lookup: CDR1 GTSNPN, CDR2 SVGIG (reference sequence). With V trimmed by 8 bases and J by 3 bases, 9 bases remained unmatched. The table came from immunoSEQ multiplex PCR; TCRdb's copy has only in-frame clones and leaves some out. The sample lists roughly 52,000 clones, around nine tenths occurring once. The specimen was PBMCs. The V call is TRBV30, the J call TRBJ2-1; 8 nucleotides line up with TRBD1. The clonotype was recovered from a man between 18 and 29 years old in good health and CMV-seronegative. The CDR3 region has the DNA TGTGCCGGGCAGGGGGCTACGGTCTACAATGAGCAGTTCTTC. Translation: CAGQGATVYNEQFF.